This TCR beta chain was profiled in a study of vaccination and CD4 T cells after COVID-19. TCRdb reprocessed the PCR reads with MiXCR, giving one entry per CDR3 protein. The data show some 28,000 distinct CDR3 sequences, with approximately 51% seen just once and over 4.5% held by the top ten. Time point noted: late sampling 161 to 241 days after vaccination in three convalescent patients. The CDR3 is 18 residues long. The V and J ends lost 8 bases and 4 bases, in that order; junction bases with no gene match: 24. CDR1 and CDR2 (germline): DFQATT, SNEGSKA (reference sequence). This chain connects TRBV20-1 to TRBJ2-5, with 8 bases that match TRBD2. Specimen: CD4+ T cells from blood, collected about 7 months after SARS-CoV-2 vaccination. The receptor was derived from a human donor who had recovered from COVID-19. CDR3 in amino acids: CSPEILSGNSPQGETQYF. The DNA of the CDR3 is TGCAGTCCCGAGATCCTTAGCGGGAATTCCCCCCAAGGAGAGACCCAGTACTTC.